Each of the 5 T cell receptor beta chains below was sequenced from the same sample in a study of vaccination effects on CD4 cells after COVID-19 (dated by TCRdb to about 2022). These receptors have no identified antigens. The library was prepared using the immunoSEQ multiplex PCR assay. Entries here come from immuneACCESS through TCRdb and include only in-frame sequences with V and J called. Some clones fail to appear in such tables; in the studies checked, an unresolved V gene covers under half of the shortfall, and the cause of the remainder is unknown. Across this sample there are 20,000 to 30,000 clones, with 73% seen only once. Clones ranked in the top ten supply roughly 5% of the sample. In the ViraFEST assay, PBMC were stimulated with viral peptide pools, and TCR sequencing was then used to find antigen-specific CD4+ T cell clonotypes based on their expansion. After around eleven days of culture, CD4+ T cells were isolated with the EasySep CD4+ T cell isolation kit. Negative nucleocapsid antibody results before and after vaccination confirmed that the healthy vaccine recipients had no prior SARS-CoV-2 infection.

Specimen: CD4+ T cells from PBMCs cultured with SARS-CoV-2 spike peptides, collected before COVID-19 vaccination. The meaning of the sample's cell subset or site label: SARS-CoV-2 spike overlapping peptide pool stimulation. These receptors came from a human donor who received a COVID-19 vaccine.

This clone turned up a few times. The chain joins TRBV6-6 to TRBJ2-3; no definite D call. The CDR3 contains 14 residues. The germline CDR1 and CDR2 sequences are MNHNY and SVGAGI (reference sequence). Trimming took off 6 bases at V and 2 bases at J, with 12 bases between the two ends. The CDR3 coding sequence is TGTGCCAGCAGCCGGCGCGGTCCCACAGATACGCAGTATTTT. It is translated as CASSRRGPTDTQYF.

The chain is built from TRBV18 and TRBJ2-7; the D is unclear. Trimming took off 5 bases at V and 2 bases at J, with 7 bases between the two ends. Germline lookup yields CDR1 KGHSH and CDR2 LQKENI. The CDR3 sequence is 12 residues long. CDR3 sequence (DNA): TGTGCCAGCTCATCCCCTCCCTACGAGCAGTACTTC. It codes for CASSSPPYEQYF.

With respect to this clone: The sample carries other DNA sequences with the same CDR3. The chain is built from TRBV10-3 and TRBJ1-1, with D unresolved. Germline CDR1 and CDR2: ENHRY and SYGVKD. V lost 4 bases to trimming and J lost 2 bases, with 8 bases between them. The length of the CDR3 is 13 residues. The CDR3 loop reads CAISVTGNTEAFF. As DNA, the CDR3 is TGTGCCATCAGTGTAACGGGAAACACTGAAGCTTTCTTT.

The V gene is TRBV7-8, the J gene TRBJ2-7; 7 nucleotides align to TRBD2. The CDR3 length is 15 residues. The V and J ends lost 1 base and 5 bases, in that order; junction bases with no gene match: 8. Per the germline V gene, CDR1 is SGHVS and CDR2 is FQNEAQ. The CDR3 spells CASSLVGRGLHEQYF. The CDR3 bases are TGTGCCAGCAGCTTAGTTGGGAGGGGATTGCACGAGCAGTACTTC.

The chain joins TRBV19 to TRBJ1-1; D perhaps matches TRBD1 (5 bases). Germline loops: CDR1 LNHDA, CDR2 SQIVND (reference sequence). V lost 3 bases, J lost 4 bases, and 12 bases lay in between. The CDR3 consists of 14 residues. This chain's CDR3 is CASSIGRGFTEAFF. CDR3 DNA sequence: TGTGCCAGTAGTATTGGGAGGGGTTTCACTGAAGCTTTCTTT.